This TCR beta chain was captured by sequencing in a study of T cell responses to AZD1222 COVID-19 vaccine. The table came from immunoSEQ multiplex PCR; TCRdb's copy has only in-frame clones and leaves some out. The repertoire holds 70,000 to 95,000 clones, with approximately 90% as singletons. CDR3 length: 15 amino acids. CDR1 SGHVS and CDR2 FNYEAQ come from the germline V gene. J lost 4 bases, V lost 1 base, and 0 bases had no gene match. Study-level points and caveats: Of the AZD1222 recipients, only 5 or 6 were seropositive at baseline. Rises in breadth and depth of Spike-specific TCRs came after two AZD1222 doses.

About this clone: Its antigen is undetermined.

Sequenced here: peripheral blood, sampled 28 days after the second AZD1222 dose. The TCR originated in an adult who received the AZD1222 COVID-19 vaccine. The rearrangement uses TRBV7-6 and TRBJ2-2, with 10 bases aligning to TRBD2. CDR3 in amino acids: CASSLGTSGTGELFF. CDR3 DNA: TGTGCCAGCAGCTTAGGGACTAGCGGCACCGGGGAGCTGTTTTTT. The whole variable domain, remainder taken from reference TRBV7-6 and TRBJ2-2, is GAGVSQSPRYKVTKRGQDVALRCDPISGHVSLYWYRQALGQGPEFLTYFNYEAQQDKSGLPNDRFSAERPEGSISTLTIQRTEQRDSAMYRCASSLGTSGTGELFFGEGSRLTVL.